This record looks at one TCR beta chain sequence and its context. It lacks a known antigen. Base-call qualities are not available, and no considerably larger clone is one nucleotide away. From the cysteine up to the phenylalanine, the CDR3 has a length of 15 residues. The CDR3 DNA has 45 bases and is translated from base 1. CDR1 PRHDT and CDR2 FYEKMQ were looked up in the germline V gene (reference sequence). The trim is 6 bases for V and 1 base for J, with a gap of 15 bases between the germline ends. The method was the immunoSEQ multiplex PCR assay. For the multiplex PCR, a mixture combining 60 forward primers for TCR Vbeta segments and 13 reverse primers for TCR Jbeta segments was used. The CDR3 region of rearranged TCR beta genes was amplified from genomic DNA by a multiplex PCR assay. On the Illumina HiSeq System, the amplified TCR beta libraries were sequenced as 87-base-pair reads. Per the authors' processing: In a later analysis, 77 million or so unique TCR beta chains were counted across the 500 to 850 repertoires, and roughly 11 million of these chains were shared by at least two donors. To remove PCR and sequencing errors, raw reads were error-corrected and collapsed into unique sequences using a nearest-neighbor algorithm that merged closely related sequences. Alignment of CDR3 sequences to IMGT reference sequences was used to assign V, D and J gene segments. For a sequence to be retained, a match of at least six nucleotides to both a V gene segment and a J gene segment was required. A rearrangement was called productive if the CDR3 had no stop codons and remained in frame with V and J, and every other rearrangement was called non-productive. CDR3 was defined by IMGT convention, running from the second conserved V-encoded cysteine to the conserved J-encoded phenylalanine. In an earlier analysis of 500 to 650 of the donors, sequences lacking an unambiguous match to a single V gene segment were excluded. An earlier analysis of several hundred of the donors called V segments functional above 56.7% productive rearrangements and segregating when the between-donor standard deviation exceeded 5%. A statistical classification framework was built for diagnosing cytomegalovirus status from the catalog of TCR beta chain sequences. In a later analysis, V and J genes were assigned by comparing TCR nucleotide sequences against IMGT/GENE-DB human TR gene sequences. A later analysis assigned CDR3 sequences and most-parsimonious VDJ recombination scenarios with the TCRdist pipeline. A later analysis defined each TCR beta chain by its CDR3 amino acid sequence plus V-gene family, and excluded reads lacking a unique V-gene family. As a way to deal with suspected cross-contamination and a sequencing artifact, a later analysis dropped 640 or so nucleotide sequences that were highly shared and had low generation probability. In a later analysis, a clonal expansion index was calculated for each public chain from normalized within-repertoire ranks of inferred template counts. In a later analysis, generation probabilities were computed using a VDJ recombination model fitted to out-of-frame rearrangements, and the results were checked against IGoR. In a later analysis, TCR-TCR, TCR-HLA and TCR-CMV co-occurrence was scored with hypergeometric tests, and a repertoire-size bias correction was applied to TCR pairs. False discovery rates were estimated in a later analysis by permuting HLA or CMV assignments 20 times. In a later analysis, co-occurring TCRs were grouped using DBSCAN, and TCRdist sequence similarity was added for clustering within HLA-allele-positive subsets. Repertoires with fewer than 30,000 or more than 120,000 public chains were left out of co-occurrence clustering, as were about 5 repertoires with anomalous nucleotide sharing. Here the immuneACCESS table is served through TCRdb, limited to in-frame sequences with V and J called. Missing clones are a known gap in these copies; in checked studies unresolved V genes cover under half, and the rest lacks a known reason. The V and J calls and the clone size are those of that table, but D and trimming were determined from the DNA. The sample has approximately 100,000 clones on record, 78% of them singletons. The ten largest account for over 3.5% of the sample.

The cohort consisted of 600 to 700 healthy bone marrow donors. At the time of sampling, every cohort member was nominally healthy, though immune exposures that went unrecorded were likely present. The donor tested CMV seropositive, placing the donor among the approximately 290 seropositive members of the cohort. A peripheral blood sample was collected from each donor, and TCR beta sequencing was performed on peripheral blood mononuclear cells. Genomic DNA extraction from the blood cell samples was performed with the Qiagen DNeasy Blood Extraction Kit. The data originate from a study of cytomegalovirus exposure and HLA in healthy donors (dated by TCRdb to about 2017). Study-wide context: An earlier analysis of roughly 610 of the donors reported approximately 280 Gb of sequence data and 117 million unique TCR beta sequences obtained from about 179 million T cells. An early release that covered about 600 HLA-typed donors contained 300 to 350 gigabases of sequencing data and tens of millions of unique TCR sequences. The genetic ancestry cluster associated with self-reported Caucasian donors included 81% of the 398 genotyped donors. The study aimed to test whether cataloging public T cell receptors could reveal signatures of past pathogen exposure. The study used immunosequencing to profile the T cell repertoires of approximately 650 subjects and linked those repertoires to cytomegalovirus serostatus. Along with the roughly 670-subject first cohort, a separate validation cohort of roughly 110 different subjects was used. High-throughput TCR immunosequencing, statistical association of individual TCRs with disease status, and machine learning were combined to predict cytomegalovirus infection status. To study patterns of TCR occurrence, a later analysis re-analyzed previously published TCR beta repertoires from 700 or so donors and added high-resolution HLA genotyping. Rather than drawing on any new phenotypic data, the later analysis identified candidate immune exposures from TCR beta sequences and the way those sequences occurred across donors. In an earlier analysis of about 590 of the donors, high-throughput TCR beta sequencing was used to judge whether each TCR beta V gene segment behaved as functional or pseudogenic. Alongside the repertoire data, information on donor age, sex, ethnicity and CMV serostatus was compiled. A later genetic analysis used genome-wide SNP genotypes for about three fifths of the 666 donors, treating that subset as a discovery cohort. Every discovery cohort repertoire had been produced on one sequencing platform. Both class I and class II loci were covered by HLA typing, at four-digit resolution. The number of donors typed differed by locus, with roughly 620-630 for A, B, C, DRB1 and DQB1, more than 500 for DQA1, 600 to 610 for DPA1, and around 450 for DPB1. Roughly 5 DR-DQ haplotypes were handled as single units for association and clustering, since linkage in the cohort was strong. Among about 400 genotyped donors of the cohort, an average of about 220,000 unique TCR beta nucleotide sequences was sequenced per donor, of which about 18% were non-productive. Summary of the overall study and its limitations: Roughly uniform sequencing depth across donors was assumed in presence/absence analyses, although this assumption may not hold. A later analysis found that most CMV-associated TCR beta chains appeared HLA-restricted, with HLA associations seemingly driven largely by CMV exposure. HLA typing was unavailable for some donors at each locus, so association tests used only the typed subset. In a later analysis, several top co-occurrence clusters were reported to appear linked to parvovirus B19, influenza, CMV and Epstein-Barr virus. A further reported finding was that TCR beta sequences accurately predicted the HLA-A and HLA-B alleles for most subjects in the first cohort. Three of the identified cytomegalovirus-associated TCR beta chains were confirmed in vitro to be specific for cytomegalovirus antigens. The earlier analysis of some 540 of the donors excluded roughly 17 rarely observed V segments, including chromosome 9 orphons, because counts were too low. An association between a missense DCLRE1C variant and V-gene and J-gene trimming of TCR beta chains was found in a later genetic analysis and replicated in an independent cohort. Assigning TCR associations to individual alleles was difficult when HLA alleles, especially DR and DQ, strongly co-occurred. Immune exposure information for the cohort was limited to CMV serostatus. In this cohort, only TCR beta chains were sequenced, and detectable features were limited by the absence of alpha or paired-chain data. Cytomegalovirus status was reported to be diagnosed by the classifier with high specificity and sensitivity in both the original and validation cohorts. Compared with equally common non-associated chains, HLA-associated TCR beta chains in a later analysis were more clonally expanded and had lower generation probabilities. A total of some 180 TCR beta chains were listed by the study as associated with cytomegalovirus. The authors suggested that the approach could potentially be generalized to other disease states and immunological phenotypes. Some IMGT-functional V segments, including TRBV6-2 and TRBV6-3, could not be told apart with the 87-base-pair reads, so those segments were excluded. Broadly in line with IMGT annotations, most TCR beta V segments showed up in productive rearrangements about 90% or about 30% of the time in an earlier analysis of about 500 of the donors. Across donors, most TCR sequences were observed very rarely, whereas some public TCRs were present in many individuals. According to a later genetic analysis, donors in an Asian-associated ancestry cluster had fewer N-insertions in productive TCRs than the approximately 700-donor mean. The sequencing pipeline was judged likely to have produced a cluster of highly shared sequence variants as a technical artifact. According to a later analysis, TCR association rates differed among HLA loci, with DRB1 alleles showing the most associated TCRs and HLA-C alleles showing the fewest. Linkage disequilibrium might explain the correlated functional status among segregating V segments, but an unknown experimental factor could not be excluded. In a later analysis, 16,951 TCR beta sequences were associated with specific HLA alleles at a false discovery rate of 0.05.

The chain couples TRBV13 to TRBJ1-1; no confident D gene assignment can be made. The TCR sequence derives from a woman aged 40 to 55 in good health and CMV-seropositive. Material: PBMCs. The nucleotide sequence reads TGTGCCAGCAGACCAGGAGCGGTTGGGAACACTGAAGCTTTCTTT. Translated, it reads CASRPGAVGNTEAFF.